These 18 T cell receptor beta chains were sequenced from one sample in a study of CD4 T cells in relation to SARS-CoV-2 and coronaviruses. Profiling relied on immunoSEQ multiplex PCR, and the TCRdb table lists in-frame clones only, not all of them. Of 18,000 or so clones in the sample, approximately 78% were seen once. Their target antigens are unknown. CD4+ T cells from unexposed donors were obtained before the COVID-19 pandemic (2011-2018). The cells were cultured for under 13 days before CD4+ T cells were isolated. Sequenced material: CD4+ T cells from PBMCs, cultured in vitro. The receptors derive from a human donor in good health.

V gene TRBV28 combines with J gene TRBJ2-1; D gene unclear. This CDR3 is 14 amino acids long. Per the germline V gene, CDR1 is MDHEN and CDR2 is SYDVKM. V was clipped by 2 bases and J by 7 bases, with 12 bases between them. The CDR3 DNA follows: TGTGCCAGCAGTTTAGGCCAGCCGGGTAATGAGCAGTTCTTC. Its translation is CASSLGQPGNEQFF.

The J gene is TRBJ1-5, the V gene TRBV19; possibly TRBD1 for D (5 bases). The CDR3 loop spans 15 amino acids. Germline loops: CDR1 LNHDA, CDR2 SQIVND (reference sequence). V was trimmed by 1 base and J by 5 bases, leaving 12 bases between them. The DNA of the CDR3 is TGTGCCAGTAGTATAGCCGACAGAAAGTATCAGCCCCAGCATTTT. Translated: CASSIADRKYQPQHF.

The CDR3 loop is CASSQPTGTGISHEQYF. In DNA form, the CDR3 reads TGCGCCAGCAGCCAACCTACCGGGACAGGGATTTCCCACGAGCAGTACTTC. This chain joins TRBV4-1 and TRBJ2-7; 9 nucleotides agree with TRBD1. The J segment lost 5 bases and the V segment lost 2 bases, leaving 13 bases of the junction unmatched. CDR1 and CDR2 from the germline V gene are MGHRA and YSYEKL. The CDR3 extends over 17 amino acids.

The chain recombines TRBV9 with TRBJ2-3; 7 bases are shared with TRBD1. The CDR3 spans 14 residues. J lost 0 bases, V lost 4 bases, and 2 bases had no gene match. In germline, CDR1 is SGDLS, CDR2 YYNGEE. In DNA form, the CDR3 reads TGTGCCAGCAGCCGGGACAGAAGCACAGATACGCAGTATTTT. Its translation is CASSRDRSTDTQYF.

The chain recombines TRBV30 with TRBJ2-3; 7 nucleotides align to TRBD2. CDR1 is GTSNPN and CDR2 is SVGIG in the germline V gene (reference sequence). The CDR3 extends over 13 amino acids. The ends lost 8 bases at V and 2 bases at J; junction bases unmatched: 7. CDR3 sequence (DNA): TGTGCCAGCCAAGCGGGGCACACAGATACGCAGTATTTT. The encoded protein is CASQAGHTDTQYF.

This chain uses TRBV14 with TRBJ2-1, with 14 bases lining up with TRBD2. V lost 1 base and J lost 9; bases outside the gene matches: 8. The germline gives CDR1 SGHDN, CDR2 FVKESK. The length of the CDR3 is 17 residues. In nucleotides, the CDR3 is TGTGCCAGCAGCCAAGCGGAGGGACTAGCGGGAGTCATTGAGCAGTTCTTC. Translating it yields CASSQAEGLAGVIEQFF.

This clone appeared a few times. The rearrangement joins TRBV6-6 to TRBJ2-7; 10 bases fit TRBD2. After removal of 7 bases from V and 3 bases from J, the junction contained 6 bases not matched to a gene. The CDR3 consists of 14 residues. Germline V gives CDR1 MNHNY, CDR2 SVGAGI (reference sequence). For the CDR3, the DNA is TGTGCCAGCACGCTAGCGGGAGCGGACTACGAGCAGTACTTC. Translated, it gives CASTLAGADYEQYF.

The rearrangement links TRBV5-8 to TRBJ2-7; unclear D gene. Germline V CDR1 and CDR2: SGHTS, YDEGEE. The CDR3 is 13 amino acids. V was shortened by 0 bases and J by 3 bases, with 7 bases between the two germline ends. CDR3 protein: CASSLGINYEQYF. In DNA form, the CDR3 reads TGTGCCAGCAGCTTGGGGATTAACTACGAGCAGTACTTC.

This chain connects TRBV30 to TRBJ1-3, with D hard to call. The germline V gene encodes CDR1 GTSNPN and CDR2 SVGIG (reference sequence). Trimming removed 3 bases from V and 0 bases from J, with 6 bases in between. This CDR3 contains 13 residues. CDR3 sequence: CAWSTSSGNTIYF. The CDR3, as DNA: TGTGCCTGGAGCACTTCCTCTGGAAACACCATATATTTT. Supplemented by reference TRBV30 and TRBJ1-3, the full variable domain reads SQTIHQWPATLVQPVGSPLSLECTVEGTSNPNLYWYRQAAGRGLQLLFYSVGIGQISSEVPQNLSASRPQDRQFILSSKKLLLSDSGFYLCAWSTSSGNTIYFGEGSWLTVV.

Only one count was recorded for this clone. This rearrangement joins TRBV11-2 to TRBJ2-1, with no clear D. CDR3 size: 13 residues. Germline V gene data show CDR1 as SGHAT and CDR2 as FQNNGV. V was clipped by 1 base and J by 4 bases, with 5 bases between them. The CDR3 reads CASSLGLYNEQFF. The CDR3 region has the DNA TGTGCCAGCAGCTTAGGCCTTTACAATGAGCAGTTCTTC.

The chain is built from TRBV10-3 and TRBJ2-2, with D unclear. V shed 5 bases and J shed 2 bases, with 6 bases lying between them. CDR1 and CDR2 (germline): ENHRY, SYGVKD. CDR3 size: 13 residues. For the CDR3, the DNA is TGTGCCATCAGTTCCACAAACACCGGGGAGCTGTTTTTT. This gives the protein CAISSTNTGELFF.

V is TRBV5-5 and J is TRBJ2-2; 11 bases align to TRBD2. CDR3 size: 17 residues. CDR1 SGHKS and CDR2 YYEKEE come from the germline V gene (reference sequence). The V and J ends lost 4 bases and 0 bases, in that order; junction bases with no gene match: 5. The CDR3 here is CASSQGLAETNTGELFF. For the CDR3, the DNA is TGTGCCAGCAGCCAGGGACTAGCGGAAACGAACACCGGGGAGCTGTTTTTT.

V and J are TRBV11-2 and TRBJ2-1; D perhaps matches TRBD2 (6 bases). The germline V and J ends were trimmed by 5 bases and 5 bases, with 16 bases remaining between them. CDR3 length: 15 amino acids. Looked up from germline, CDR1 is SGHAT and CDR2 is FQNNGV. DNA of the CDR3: TGTGCCAGCAGCCCTGTTGGGGGAGGCAACAATGAGCAGTTCTTC. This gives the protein CASSPVGGGNNEQFF. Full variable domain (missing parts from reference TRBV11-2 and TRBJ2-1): EAGVAQSPRYKIIEKRQSVAFWCNPISGHATLYWYQQILGQGPKLLIQFQNNGVVDDSQLPKDRFSAERLKGVDSTLKIQPAKLEDSAVYLCASSPVGGGNNEQFFGPGTRLTVL.

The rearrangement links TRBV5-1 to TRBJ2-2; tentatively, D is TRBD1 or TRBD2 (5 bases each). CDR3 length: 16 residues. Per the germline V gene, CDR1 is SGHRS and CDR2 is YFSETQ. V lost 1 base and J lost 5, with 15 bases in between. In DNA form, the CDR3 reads TGCGCCAGCAGCTTGCAAGGGGAGCCGGTTACCGGGGAGCTGTTTTTT. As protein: CASSLQGEPVTGELFF.

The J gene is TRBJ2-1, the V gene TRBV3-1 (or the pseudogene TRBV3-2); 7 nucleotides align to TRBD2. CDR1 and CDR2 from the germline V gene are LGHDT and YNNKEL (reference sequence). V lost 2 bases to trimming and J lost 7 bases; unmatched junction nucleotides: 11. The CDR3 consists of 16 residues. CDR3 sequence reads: CASSQWDSGPTNEQFF. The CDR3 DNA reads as TGTGCCAGCAGCCAATGGGATAGCGGGCCGACAAATGAGCAGTTCTTC.

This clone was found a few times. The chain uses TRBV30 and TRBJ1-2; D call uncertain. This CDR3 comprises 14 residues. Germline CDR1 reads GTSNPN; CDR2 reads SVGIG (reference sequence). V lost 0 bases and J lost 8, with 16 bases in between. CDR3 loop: CAWSVLGFRGGYTF. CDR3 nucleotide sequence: TGTGCCTGGAGTGTACTTGGGTTTCGTGGCGGCTACACCTTC. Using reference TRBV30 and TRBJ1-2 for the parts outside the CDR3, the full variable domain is SQTIHQWPATLVQPVGSPLSLECTVEGTSNPNLYWYRQAAGRGLQLLFYSVGIGQISSEVPQNLSASRPQDRQFILSSKKLLLSDSGFYLCAWSVLGFRGGYTFGSGTRLTVV.

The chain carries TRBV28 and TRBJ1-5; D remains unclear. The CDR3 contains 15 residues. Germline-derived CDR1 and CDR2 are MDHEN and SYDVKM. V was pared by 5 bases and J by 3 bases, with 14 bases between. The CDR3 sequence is CASSQTYSFNQPQHF. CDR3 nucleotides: TGTGCCAGCAGTCAGACATATTCCTTCAATCAGCCCCAGCATTTT.

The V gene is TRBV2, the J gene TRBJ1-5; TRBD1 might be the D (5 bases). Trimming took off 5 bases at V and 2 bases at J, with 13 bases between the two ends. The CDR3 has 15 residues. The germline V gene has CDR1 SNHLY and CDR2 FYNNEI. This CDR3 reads CASSRTGRGNQPQHF. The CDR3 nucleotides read TGTGCCAGCAGTCGGACGGGACGGGGCAATCAGCCCCAGCATTTT.